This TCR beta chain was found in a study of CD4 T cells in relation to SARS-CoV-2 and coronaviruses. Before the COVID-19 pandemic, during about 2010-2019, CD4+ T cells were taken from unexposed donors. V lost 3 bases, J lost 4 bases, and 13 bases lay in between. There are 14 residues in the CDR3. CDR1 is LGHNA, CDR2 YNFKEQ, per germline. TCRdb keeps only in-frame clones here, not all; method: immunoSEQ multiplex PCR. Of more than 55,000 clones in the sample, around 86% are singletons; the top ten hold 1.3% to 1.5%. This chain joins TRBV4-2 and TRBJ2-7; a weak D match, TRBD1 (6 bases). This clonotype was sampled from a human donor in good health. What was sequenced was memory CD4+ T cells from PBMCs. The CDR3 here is CASSHTGTKYEQYF. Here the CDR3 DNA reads TGTGCCAGCAGCCATACCGGGACAAAATACGAGCAGTACTTC.